This T cell receptor (beta chain) came from a study of PD-1 blockade in classical Hodgkin lymphoma (dated by TCRdb to 2019 to 2021). Regarding the research as a whole: Nivolumab dosing was 3 mg/kg intravenously every 2 weeks, continuing until either disease progression or unacceptable toxicity. The study used TCR beta sequencing and CyTOF to define a peripheral blood immune signature of response to PD-1 blockade in classical Hodgkin lymphoma. General findings and caveats noted by the study authors: Baseline TCR diversity was reported to be lower in newly diagnosed patients than in healthy donors and to be lower still in relapsed/refractory patients. A significant rise by C4D1 was seen in CD4+ but not CD8+ TCR diversity (p=0.0027 vs p=0.16), with the rise being most apparent in complete responders (p=0.02). Baseline diversity similar to that of newly diagnosed patients was observed in trial patients achieving complete response, whereas significantly lower diversity was observed in partial responders and progressors. Patients starting nivolumab less than 1 year after ASCT had lower diversity and were excluded from later analyses to avoid confounding by immune reconstitution. The study covered only a single clinical trial cohort, and the causes of the repertoire differences, possibly disease activity or prior therapy, were still not defined.

Reading the label with the study, this specimen's time point is: cycle 1 day 1 (C1D1), immediately before nivolumab initiation. Relapse after autologous stem cell transplantation had occurred in all trial patients, and cohorts A, B and C were distinguished by prior brentuximab vedotin exposure. The trial cohort included 45 to 65 patients with relapsed/refractory classical Hodgkin lymphoma, and each patient had a best overall response of complete response, partial response or progressive disease. In the multi-cohort phase II CheckMate 205 trial, trial patients received single-agent nivolumab. Best overall response was determined by an independent review committee according to the 2007 International Working Group response criteria. Trial PBMCs were collected just before the start of nivolumab (C1D1) and during therapy at cycle 2 day 1 and cycle 4 day 1. After peripheral blood was drawn into 8 mL Vacutainer Cell Preparation Tubes, PBMCs were isolated by centrifugation and then cryopreserved.

Genomic DNA was isolated using the Qiagen DNeasy kit from unsorted PBMCs as well as from negatively selected CD4+ and CD8+ fractions. TCR beta CDR3 regions were amplified by immunoSEQ multiplex PCR using primers annealing to V and J segments. A synthetic immune receptor repertoire was used to minimize amplification bias, and any remaining bias was removed computationally after sequencing. As for how the authors treated the data: Custom Python scripts were used to quantify repertoire diversity as the Shannon entropy index. Unsorted, CD4+ and CD8+ repertoires were examined separately, except in combined analyses, for which CD4+ and CD8+ sequences were merged in silico. A clone was considered expanded if an increase in frequency of at least 2-fold after treatment relative to C1D1 was found, and a pseudocount of 0.5 was applied to clones undetected at baseline. Clones with 0 or 1 copy at C1D1 were classified as singleton clones, and clones with 2 or more copies were classified as non-singleton clones. Clones expanded in unsorted samples were labelled as CD4+, CD8+ or unknown by matching protein sequences in sorted samples from the same patient. Wilcoxon tests on paired samples were used to test changes in diversity from C1D1 to C4D1. In TCRdb, the immuneACCESS table is reduced to in-frame sequences with V and J assigned. These tables do not hold every clone; where another copy was compared, an unresolved V gene accounts for under half, and the others remain unexplained. V, J and clone size reflect that table, while D and trimming were determined from the DNA. The sample table shows 75,000 to 100,000 clones, and 80% to 85% are seen once. In total, the top ten clones hold 10% to 15% of the sample.

Ends trimmed: V by 6 bases, J by 3 bases; bases unmatched to a gene: 5. The CDR3 starts with the cysteine, ends with the phenylalanine, and has 13 residues. The DNA shown is the 39-base CDR3, in frame from base 1. CDR1 and CDR2 were assigned from the germline V gene (reference sequence) as MNHNY and SVGAGI. Of note for this clone: The antigen it recognizes is unknown. No much larger clone is present one base from it, and per-base qualities are unavailable.

The TCR originated in a human donor with classical Hodgkin lymphoma. The material was peripheral blood mononuclear cells (PBMCs), obtained at baseline. The rearranged chain carries TRBV6-6 and TRBJ2-7; 7 middle bases align to TRBD1. Here the CDR3 is given as CASSRRTGYEQYF. The DNA is as follows: TGTGCCAGCAGCCGCCGGACAGGCTACGAGCAGTACTTC.